The next 26 T cell receptor beta chains were all read from a single sample in a study of radiotherapy plus CTLA-4 blockade in lung cancer. Generated by immunoSEQ multiplex PCR, the TCRdb table keeps only in-frame clones and is missing some. The sample holds 25,000 to 35,000 clones; roughly 83% are singletons and the top ten take 16%. The sample was peripheral blood, taken from a patient treated with radiotherapy plus ipilimumab. These receptors were obtained from a human donor with non-small cell lung cancer that progressed on radiotherapy plus ipilimumab.

The CDR3 sequence is CASSTLGSNQPQHF. The DNA of the CDR3 is TGTGCCAGCAGCACCCTCGGTAGCAATCAGCCCCAGCATTTT. The gene calls are TRBV28 and TRBJ1-5; no clear D. CDR3 size: 14 residues. The germline V gene has CDR1 MDHEN and CDR2 SYDVKM. V lost 6 bases to trimming and J lost 0 bases, with 9 bases between them.

The chain joins TRBV19 to TRBJ2-1; maybe TRBD2 (7 bases). The germline V gene encodes CDR1 LNHDA and CDR2 SQIVND (reference sequence). The CDR3 is 13 residues long. Between the trimmed V and J ends, which lost 8 bases and 3 bases, there was a span of 11 bases. The CDR3 sequence: CASGGGLYNEQFF. The CDR3 DNA reads as TGTGCCAGTGGGGGGGGCCTCTACAATGAGCAGTTCTTC.

The chain couples TRBV4-2 to TRBJ1-4; a possible D gene is TRBD1 (5 bases). The length of the CDR3 is 15 residues. Germline V gene data show CDR1 as LGHNA and CDR2 as YNFKEQ. V lost 0 bases and J lost 4, with 9 bases in between. This chain's CDR3 is CASSQDGGDNEKLFF. The CDR3 DNA reads as TGTGCCAGCAGCCAAGACGGAGGGGATAATGAAAAACTGTTTTTT.

The V gene is TRBV7-6, the J gene TRBJ2-7; the match to TRBD1 covers 8 bases. The J segment lost 5 bases and the V segment lost 5 bases, leaving 11 bases of the junction unmatched. The CDR3 is 15 residues long. Germline V gene lookup returns CDR1 SGHVS and CDR2 FNYEAQ. The CDR3 loop is CASSPGLDRGHEQYF. CDR3 nucleotide sequence: TGTGCCAGCAGCCCGGGGCTAGACAGGGGCCACGAGCAGTACTTC.

This clone occurred once. The V call is TRBV6-5, the J call TRBJ2-3; the D gene is possibly TRBD2 (5 bases). The ends were cut back, 0 bases at V and 8 bases at J, with 18 bases in the middle. CDR3 length: 16 residues. CDR1 is MNHEY, CDR2 SVGAGI, per germline. Written as DNA, the CDR3 is TGTGCCAGCAGTTACTCCCCTCTGCAGGCCGAGGGTACGCAGTATTTT. It is translated as CASSYSPLQAEGTQYF.

Only a few counts were recorded for this clone. This chain links TRBV28 with TRBJ1-2, with D possibly being TRBD1 (6 bases). The CDR3 is 13 amino acids. Germline V gene lookup returns CDR1 MDHEN and CDR2 SYDVKM. Trimming removed 8 bases at V and 0 bases at J, with 10 bases between. The CDR3 region is CASRTASNYGYTF. For the CDR3, the DNA is TGTGCCAGCCGGACAGCTTCTAACTATGGCTACACCTTC.

The chain carries TRBV2 and TRBJ2-7, with 9 positions matching TRBD1. CDR3 length: 13 residues. In germline, CDR1 is SNHLY, CDR2 FYNNEI. V lost 6 bases to trimming and J lost 5 bases; unmatched junction nucleotides: 5. The CDR3 reads CASRNRGLNEQYF. CDR3 DNA: TGTGCCAGCAGGAACAGGGGGCTCAACGAGCAGTACTTC.

The V gene is TRBV5-6, the J gene TRBJ2-7; D call uncertain. Germline V gene lookup returns CDR1 SGHDT and CDR2 YYEEEE. V lost 0 bases, J lost 6 bases, and 10 bases lay in between. There are 13 residues in the CDR3. The CDR3 nucleotides read TGTGCCAGCAGCTTGGTACCGGGTACCGAGCAGTACTTC. Its protein product is CASSLVPGTEQYF.

V is TRBV5-6 and J is TRBJ1-2, with TRBD1 matching 10 bases. The CDR3 runs 17 residues. Per the germline V gene, CDR1 is SGHDT and CDR2 is YYEEEE. With 0 bases clipped from V and 2 bases from J, the junction kept 7 bases outside the gene matches. This CDR3 is CASSLGDRGIKNYGYTF. The CDR3 DNA reads TGTGCCAGCAGCTTGGGGGACAGGGGCATCAAAAACTATGGCTACACCTTC. The whole variable domain, remainder taken from reference TRBV5-6 and TRBJ1-2, is DAGVTQSPTHLIKTRGQQVTLRCSPKSGHDTVSWYQQALGQGPQFIFQYYEEEERQRGNFPDRFSGHQFPNYSSELNVNALLLGDSALYLCASSLGDRGIKNYGYTFGSGTRLTVV.

This clone was seen a single time. V gene TRBV27 combines with J gene TRBJ1-6, with D tentatively TRBD1 (6 bases). Trimming took 5 bases from V and 6 from J, leaving 14 bases between them. This CDR3 is built from 15 residues. CDR1 and CDR2 from the germline V gene are MNHEY and SMNVEV (reference sequence). The CDR3 region is CASSVVGQFNSPLHF. The CDR3 DNA reads as TGTGCCAGCAGTGTTGTCGGACAGTTTAATTCACCCCTCCACTTT.

The V call is TRBV7-2, the J call TRBJ1-5, with TRBD1 identical over 8 bases. The CDR3 has 16 residues. CDR1 and CDR2 from the germline V gene are SGHTA and FQGNSA. V was clipped by 4 bases and J by 7 bases; unmatched bases: 12. The CDR3 DNA follows: TGTGCCAGCAGCTACCAGGACAGGGAGGGCTTCCAGCCCCAGCATTTT. Its protein is CASSYQDREGFQPQHF.

The chain is built from TRBV4-3 and TRBJ2-7; D perhaps matches TRBD1 (6 bases). Germline loops: CDR1 LGHNA, CDR2 YSLEER. V lost 0 bases and J 6 bases, leaving 15 bases between the germline ends. The CDR3 runs to 15 residues. The CDR3 coding sequence is TGCGCCAGCAGCCAAGAACAGCACAGGGCAGGCGAGCAGTACTTC. Protein sequence: CASSQEQHRAGEQYF.

The V and J genes are TRBV5-1 and TRBJ2-1; 11 bases align to TRBD1. The J segment lost 7 bases and the V segment lost 2 bases, leaving 2 bases of the junction unmatched. The CDR3 totals 14 residues. Germline CDR1 is SGHRS and CDR2 is YFSETQ. The CDR3 sequence is CASSFGTGGNEQFF. CDR3 nucleotides: TGCGCCAGCAGCTTTGGGACAGGGGGGAATGAGCAGTTCTTC.

This clone came up a few times. The junction departs from germline at one end; a sequencing error may be responsible. The chain employs TRBV6-6 and TRBJ1-1, with a tentative D call TRBD1 (6 bases). The germline V gene encodes CDR1 MNHNY and CDR2 SVGAGI (reference sequence). This CDR3 has 12 amino acids. The CDR3, as DNA: TGTGCCAGCAGCCACAACGGGGGCATTCTTATCTTT. Its protein is CASSHNGGILIF.

The chain is built from TRBV4-1 and TRBJ2-7, with 13 bases identical to TRBD2. This CDR3 region has 17 residues. V trimming: 1 base; J trimming: 5 bases; junction bases outside the gene matches: 8. Germline lookup yields CDR1 MGHRA and CDR2 YSYEKL. CDR3 DNA: TGCGCCAGCAGCCAAGTTCGGACTAGCGGGAGAAGCGACGAGCAGTACTTC. This codes for CASSQVRTSGRSDEQYF.

The rearrangement joins TRBV28 to TRBJ2-5; 10 bases fit TRBD1. This CDR3 is built from 14 residues. Per germline, CDR1 MDHEN and CDR2 SYDVKM. The V gene end was trimmed by 6 bases and the J gene end by 5 bases; junction bases not matched to a gene: 6. The CDR3 bases are TGTGCCAGCAGGGGACAGGGGCGGGGGGAGACCCAGTACTTC. Translating gives CASRGQGRGETQYF. The full variable domain, completed using reference TRBV28 and TRBJ2-5, is DVKVTQSSRYLVKRTGEKVFLECVQDMDHENMFWYRQDPGLGLRLIYFSYDVKMKEKGDIPEGYSVSREKKERFSLILESASTNQTSMYLCASRGQGRGETQYFGPGTRLLVL.

V and J are TRBV15 and TRBJ1-5; D gene uncertain. V shed 0 bases and J shed 3 bases, with 3 bases lying between them. Germline V gene sequence: CDR1 LNHNV, CDR2 YYDKDF (reference sequence). The CDR3 runs 13 residues. CDR3 sequence reads: CATSRDPNQPQHF. CDR3 DNA: TGTGCCACCAGCAGAGATCCCAATCAGCCCCAGCATTTT.

V and J are TRBV16 and TRBJ2-1; 15 bases fit TRBD2. Per the germline V gene, CDR1 is KGHSY and CDR2 is FQNENV. This CDR3 contains 18 residues. J was trimmed by 2 bases and V by 3 bases; bases with no gene match: 5. CDR3 protein: CASSQGLAGGPTYNEQFF. As DNA, the CDR3 is TGTGCCAGCAGCCAGGGACTAGCGGGGGGACCGACCTACAATGAGCAGTTCTTC.

The V gene is TRBV11-2, the J gene TRBJ2-5; D is possibly TRBD2 (5 bases). The germline V gene has CDR1 SGHAT and CDR2 FQNNGV. This CDR3 is built from 13 residues. The V gene lost 5 bases and the J gene lost 7 bases, with 14 bases spanning the gap. The CDR3 DNA follows: TGTGCCAGCAGCATGTTTCCCGAGGGGACCCAGTACTTC. This sequence encodes CASSMFPEGTQYF.

The J gene is TRBJ2-2, the V gene TRBV9; D call uncertain. The ends were cut back, 5 bases at V and 7 bases at J, with 18 bases in the middle. Germline V gene lookup returns CDR1 SGDLS and CDR2 YYNGEE. The CDR3 length is 15 residues. This CDR3 reads CASSADPSLYGELFF. The CDR3 region has the DNA TGTGCCAGCAGTGCAGATCCCTCCCTTTACGGGGAGCTGTTTTTT.

This chain connects TRBV5-1 to TRBJ2-5; 10 bases fit TRBD1. V was clipped by 1 base and J by 4 bases; unmatched bases: 4. The CDR3 is made up of 15 amino acids. Per germline, CDR1 SGHRS and CDR2 YFSETQ. The CDR3 DNA follows: TGCGCCAGCAGCTTGATGACAGGGGGCGGAGAGACCCAGTACTTC. The encoded protein is CASSLMTGGGETQYF.

The chain employs TRBV25-1 and TRBJ1-1, with no clear D. The CDR3 is 15 amino acids. Trimming shortened V by 3 bases and J by 5 bases, and 16 bases separated the two germline ends. Germline loops: CDR1 MGHDK, CDR2 SYGVNS. CDR3 sequence: CASSDQTRAGTEAFF. The CDR3 DNA reads TGTGCCAGCAGTGACCAGACAAGGGCGGGAACTGAAGCTTTCTTT.

This clone came up a few times. The V call is TRBV4-3, the J call TRBJ2-2; D remains unclear. Germline V gene data show CDR1 as LGHNA and CDR2 as YSLEER. V lost 2 bases and J 1 base, leaving 11 bases between the germline ends. There are 16 residues in the CDR3. CDR3 sequence (DNA): TGCGCCAGCAGCCAAATAGGGTCCGTGAACACCGGGGAGCTGTTTTTT. This encodes CASSQIGSVNTGELFF.

This chain links TRBV4-3 with TRBJ1-3; possibly TRBD1 for D (5 bases). This CDR3 is 16 amino acids long. The V gene lost 0 bases and the J gene lost 2 bases, with 11 bases spanning the gap. Germline CDR1 reads LGHNA; CDR2 reads YSLEER. This chain's CDR3 is CASSQDWGLTGNTIYF. CDR3 coding DNA: TGCGCCAGCAGCCAAGATTGGGGCCTTACTGGAAACACCATATATTTT.

The table lists this clone with a few counts. The chain links TRBV5-6 to TRBJ1-2, with a weak D call TRBD1 (6 bases). Germline assignment: CDR1 SGHDT and CDR2 YYEEEE. Trimming cost V 4 bases and J 4 bases, with 14 bases left between them. CDR3 length equals 14 residues. CDR3 region: CASSQGTAAYGYTF. The CDR3 nucleotides are TGTGCCAGCAGCCAGGGGACGGCGGCCTATGGCTACACCTTC.

The chain uses TRBV5-1 and TRBJ1-1; TRBD1 agrees at 8 bases. V was pared by 4 bases and J by 0 bases, with 5 bases of the junction left unmatched. CDR3 length: 15 residues. The germline V gene has CDR1 SGHRS and CDR2 YFSETQ. The CDR3 nucleotides are TGCGCCAGCAGCGATGGACAGGGTATGAACACTGAAGCTTTCTTT. Amino acids: CASSDGQGMNTEAFF.